These 27 T cell receptor beta chains share one sample of origin, sequenced in a study of shared clonotypes between healthy human individuals (dated by TCRdb to the early 2020s). The method behind the library was the immunoSEQ multiplex PCR assay. Imported from immuneACCESS, the table was reduced by TCRdb to in-frame sequences with V and J called. These copies leave out some clones; in studies compared against another copy, an unresolved V gene accounts for under half, and the cause of the remainder is not known. The sample has approximately 600,000 clones on record, around 96% of them singletons. 0.095% to 0.14% of the sample comes from the top ten. For the CD8 naive samples, CD45RO-negative cells were positively selected for CCR7, yielding a CD45RA+CCR7+ population from which TemRA cells were excluded. Specimen: naive CD8+ T cells sorted from blood. The intended sense of this specimen's cell subset or site label: CD45RA+CCR7+. The receptors here all came from a woman aged 25 to 39 in good health.

The J gene is TRBJ1-2, the V gene TRBV28; D is possibly TRBD1 (6 bases). Germline-derived CDR1 and CDR2 are MDHEN and SYDVKM. The CDR3 extends over 15 amino acids. Trimming removed 5 bases at V and 7 bases at J, with 20 bases between. DNA of the CDR3: TGTGCCAGCAGTCCCACCGTAGGGGGAAGTTCTGGCTACACCTTC. The encoded protein is CASSPTVGGSSGYTF.

This clone was picked up a small number of times. CDR3 nucleotide sequence: TGTGCCAGCAGCCTGGAAAGCTCGGAGCCCCAGCATTTT. Translating it yields CASSLESSEPQHF. This sequence joins TRBV5-4 and TRBJ1-5; D call uncertain. Trimming pared 4 bases from V and 8 bases from J, leaving 13 bases between. The CDR3 length is 13 residues. From germline, CDR1 is SGHNT and CDR2 YYREEE (reference sequence).

The chain joins TRBV28 to TRBJ1-6; D unresolved. The ends were cut back, 6 bases at V and 12 bases at J, with 15 bases in the middle. The CDR3 is made up of 13 amino acids. The V gene's germline CDR1 is MDHEN and CDR2 SYDVKM. The CDR3 loop reads CASRRPVVEPLHF. The CDR3 coding sequence is TGTGCCAGCAGAAGGCCTGTCGTGGAACCCCTCCACTTT.

The CDR3 protein is CSAGTSRYEQYF. The CDR3 coding sequence is TGCAGCGCTGGGACATCCAGATACGAGCAGTACTTC. The chain employs TRBV29-1 and TRBJ2-7; D possibly corresponds to TRBD1 (6 bases). Trimming shortened V by 7 bases and J by 4 bases, and 14 bases separated the two germline ends. Germline CDR1 and CDR2: SQVTM and ANQGSEA. The CDR3 sequence is 12 residues long.

The gene calls are TRBV19 and TRBJ2-1; D is unresolved. The V gene lost 0 bases and the J gene lost 7 bases, with 4 bases spanning the gap. Germline CDR1 reads LNHDA; CDR2 reads SQIVND (reference sequence). The length of the CDR3 is 12 residues. The CDR3 DNA follows: TGTGCCAGTAGTATAGAGAAAAATGAGCAGTTCTTC. Translation: CASSIEKNEQFF.

This rearrangement joins TRBV5-1 to TRBJ2-5, with TRBD1 identical over 11 bases. CDR1 is SGHRS, CDR2 YFSETQ, per germline. The CDR3 covers 15 residues. Unmatched junction bases numbered 6, after V lost 4 bases and J lost 4 bases. CDR3 in DNA: TGCGCCAGCAGCCCCGGGACAGGGGGTCCAGAGACCCAGTACTTC. It yields the protein CASSPGTGGPETQYF.

The chain couples TRBV2 to TRBJ1-1, with a possible D match to TRBD1 (5 bases). The CDR3 sequence is 12 residues long. Trimming removed 9 bases at V and 4 bases at J, with 12 bases between. CDR1 is SNHLY and CDR2 is FYNNEI in the germline V gene. The CDR3 reads CASRTRGTEAFF. The CDR3, as DNA: TGTGCCAGTCGAACAAGGGGCACTGAAGCTTTCTTT.

This chain links TRBV21-1 with TRBJ1-4. TRBV21-1 is a pseudogene locus. This CDR3 has 12 amino acids. This CDR3 reads CASSVLGEKLFF. The DNA for the CDR3 is TGTGCCAGCAGCGTCTTGGGGGAAAAACTGTTTTTT.

This clone showed up just once. The chain joins TRBV15 to TRBJ1-2; D unresolved. V dropped 4 bases and J dropped 6 bases, with 15 bases sitting between them. CDR3 size: 14 residues. The germline CDR1 and CDR2 sequences are LNHNV and YYDKDF (reference sequence). The CDR3 here is CATSTRGYRDGYTF. As DNA, the CDR3 is TGTGCCACCAGCACGCGTGGTTATAGGGATGGCTACACCTTC.

V is TRBV9 and J is TRBJ2-7; unclear D gene. Looked up from germline, CDR1 is SGDLS and CDR2 is YYNGEE. V lost 4 bases and J 3 bases, leaving 11 bases between the germline ends. The CDR3 consists of 13 residues. The CDR3: CASSPSHGYEQYF. DNA of the CDR3: TGTGCCAGCAGCCCTTCCCATGGCTACGAGCAGTACTTC.

V is TRBV27 and J is TRBJ2-5, with a tentative D call TRBD2 (5 bases). The DNA end lines up better with TRBJ2-7; the J call may be wrong. The CDR3 is 15 amino acids. Germline V lookup: CDR1 MNHEY, CDR2 SMNVEV (reference sequence). CDR3 sequence reads: CASSSRTGSYYEQYF. Here the CDR3 DNA reads TGTGCCAGCAGTTCGCGGACTGGTTCATACTACGAGCAGTACTTC.

The chain combines TRBV6-5 with TRBJ2-7; 8 bases match TRBD2. Trimming cost V 5 bases and J 6 bases; bases outside gene matches: 9. CDR3 length equals 14 residues. Germline V gives CDR1 MNHEY, CDR2 SVGAGI. CDR3 in amino acids: CASSRFLAGSEQYF. For the CDR3, the DNA is TGTGCCAGCAGTCGGTTTTTAGCGGGAAGCGAGCAGTACTTC.

The chain recombines TRBV28 with TRBJ1-1; D is unresolved. V dropped 3 bases and J dropped 2 bases, with 10 bases sitting between them. In germline, CDR1 is MDHEN, CDR2 SYDVKM. This CDR3 contains 14 residues. The CDR3 region has the DNA TGTGCCAGCAGTTTGAGGGCCAGCAACACTGAAGCTTTCTTT. The encoded protein is CASSLRASNTEAFF.

This clone was seen a single time. The identical CDR3 is also encoded by other nucleotide sequences in the sample. The chain has TRBV4-1 and TRBJ2-1, with D hard to call. V lost 2 bases to trimming and J lost 0 bases, with 5 bases between them. The CDR3 is 14 residues long. Germline CDR1 is MGHRA and CDR2 is YSYEKL. The CDR3 loop reads CASSQSSSYNEQFF. The CDR3 DNA is TGCGCCAGCAGCCAATCTAGCTCCTACAATGAGCAGTTCTTC.

The chain is built from TRBV27 and TRBJ2-7; 8 bases map to TRBD1. V was clipped by 6 bases and J by 5 bases; unmatched bases: 6. The CDR3 contains 13 residues. CDR1 and CDR2 from the germline V gene are MNHEY and SMNVEV (reference sequence). The CDR3 reads CASRDRVGHEQYF. The CDR3 DNA reads TGTGCCAGCAGGGACAGGGTCGGGCACGAGCAGTACTTC.

DNA of the CDR3: TGTGCCAGCAGCTTAGGCAGCGGACTAGGGCCCGAGCAGTACTTC. Translated, it gives CASSLGSGLGPEQYF. The chain couples TRBV13 to TRBJ2-7; 7 bases match TRBD2. The CDR3 covers 15 residues. V shed 0 bases, J shed 6 bases, and the junction held 8 bases outside the gene matches. Germline lookup yields CDR1 PRHDT and CDR2 FYEKMQ (reference sequence). Using reference TRBV13 and TRBJ2-7 for the parts outside the CDR3, the full variable domain is AAGVIQSPRHLIKEKRETATLKCYPIPRHDTVYWYQQGPGQDPQFLISFYEKMQSDKGSIPDRFSAQQFSDYHSELNMSSLELGDSALYFCASSLGSGLGPEQYFGPGTRLTVT.

V usage is TRBV28 and J usage is TRBJ2-7; 9 bases align to TRBD1. V was pared by 7 bases and J by 3 bases, with 13 bases of the junction left unmatched. This CDR3 comprises 16 residues. CDR1 and CDR2 from the germline V gene are MDHEN and SYDVKM. The CDR3 loop reads CASNSPRGTGHYEQYF. CDR3 nucleotides: TGTGCCAGCAACTCTCCCCGCGGGACAGGGCACTACGAGCAGTACTTC.

The chain carries TRBV30 and TRBJ2-3; D uncertain. The CDR3 contains 11 residues. The V end was cut by 2 bases, the J end by 3 bases, with 3 bases between. Germline CDR1 and CDR2: GTSNPN and SVGIG (reference sequence). The chain's CDR3 is CAWSTTDTQYF. CDR3 nucleotides: TGTGCCTGGAGTACTACAGATACGCAGTATTTT.

The rearrangement links TRBV6-1 to TRBJ1-5; 7 bases align to TRBD1. Germline trimming cut 4 bases from V and 6 bases from J; bases unmatched to any gene: 9. Germline CDR1 is MNHNS and CDR2 is SASEGT. CDR3 length: 15 residues. CDR3 DNA sequence: TGTGCCAGCAGTGGGGAGGGGGCAAGGAGTCAGCCCCAGCATTTT. It codes for CASSGEGARSQPQHF.

The gene calls are TRBV6-6 and TRBJ2-3; 10 nucleotides line up with TRBD2. After removal of 4 bases from V and 1 base from J, the junction contained 5 bases not matched to a gene. Germline values: CDR1 MNHNY, CDR2 SVGAGI (reference sequence). This CDR3 region has 16 residues. CDR3 nucleotides: TGTGCCAGCAGTTCCAGACTAGCGGGCGGCACAGATACGCAGTATTTT. Its translation is CASSSRLAGGTDTQYF.

In the case of this clone: Other DNA sequences in this sample translate to the same CDR3. The J gene is TRBJ2-7, the V gene TRBV6-5; tentatively, D is TRBD1 (5 bases). Trimming took 0 bases from V and 2 from J, leaving 8 bases between them. Germline values: CDR1 MNHEY, CDR2 SVGAGI. This CDR3 is built from 14 residues. CDR3 DNA: TGTGCCAGCAGTTACTCACAAGGGGCCTACGAGCAGTACTTC. Its translation: CASSYSQGAYEQYF.

V and J are TRBV29-1 and TRBJ1-1, with D possibly being TRBD1 (5 bases). The V and J ends lost 0 bases and 7 bases respectively, with 9 bases between them. Germline assignment: CDR1 SQVTM and CDR2 ANQGSEA. CDR3 length equals 12 residues. CDR3 sequence (DNA): TGCAGCGTTGAAGAAGGGACGGTTGAAGCTTTCTTT. This codes for CSVEEGTVEAFF.

V usage is TRBV27 and J usage is TRBJ2-7; 16 bases match TRBD2. The CDR3 is made up of 15 amino acids. The germline CDR1 and CDR2 sequences are MNHEY and SMNVEV (reference sequence). After removal of 4 bases from V and 7 bases from J, the junction contained 4 bases not matched to a gene. CDR3 sequence (DNA): TGTGCCAGCAGTTCCGGGACTAGCGGGAGGGAAGAGCAGTACTTC. Its protein is CASSSGTSGREEQYF.

The chain couples TRBV28 to TRBJ2-7, with TRBD1 as a possible D gene (5 bases). This CDR3 spans 13 amino acids. The V end lost 2 bases, the J end lost 4 bases, and 9 bases lay between the germline ends. The germline gives CDR1 MDHEN, CDR2 SYDVKM. CDR3 nucleotide sequence: TGTGCCAGCAGTTTAATGCAGGGATACGAGCAGTACTTC. It codes for CASSLMQGYEQYF.

The gene calls are TRBV9 and TRBJ2-2, with 9 positions matching TRBD1. J lost 5 bases, V lost 4 bases, and 6 bases had no gene match. The germline CDR1 and CDR2 sequences are SGDLS and YYNGEE. This CDR3 comprises 15 residues. Here the CDR3 DNA reads TGTGCCAGCAGCCCCCGGACAGGGGCGACCGGGGAGCTGTTTTTT. Protein: CASSPRTGATGELFF.

V is TRBV27 and J is TRBJ2-7; 8 bases match TRBD2. CDR3 length: 14 amino acids. The V gene end was trimmed by 2 bases and the J gene end by 6 bases; junction bases not matched to a gene: 6. The V gene's germline CDR1 is MNHEY and CDR2 SMNVEV (reference sequence). The DNA of the CDR3 is TGTGCCAGCAGTTTAGACGGGAGGGCCTCCGAGCAGTACTTC. Translation gives CASSLDGRASEQYF.

CDR3 region: CASSVDGRGTGELFF. As DNA, the CDR3 is TGTGCCAGCAGCGTAGACGGGAGGGGGACCGGGGAGCTGTTTTTT. J is TRBJ2-2 and V is TRBV9; TRBD2 matches at 8 bases. In germline, CDR1 is SGDLS, CDR2 YYNGEE. This CDR3 has 15 amino acids. The V gene end was trimmed by 0 bases and the J gene end by 5 bases; junction bases not matched to a gene: 3. The whole variable domain, filled in from reference TRBV9 and TRBJ2-2, reads DSGVTQTPKHLITATGQRVTLRCSPRSGDLSVYWYQQSLDQGLQFLIQYYNGEERAKGNILERFSAQQFPDLHSELNLSSLELGDSALYFCASSVDGRGTGELFFGEGSRLTVL.